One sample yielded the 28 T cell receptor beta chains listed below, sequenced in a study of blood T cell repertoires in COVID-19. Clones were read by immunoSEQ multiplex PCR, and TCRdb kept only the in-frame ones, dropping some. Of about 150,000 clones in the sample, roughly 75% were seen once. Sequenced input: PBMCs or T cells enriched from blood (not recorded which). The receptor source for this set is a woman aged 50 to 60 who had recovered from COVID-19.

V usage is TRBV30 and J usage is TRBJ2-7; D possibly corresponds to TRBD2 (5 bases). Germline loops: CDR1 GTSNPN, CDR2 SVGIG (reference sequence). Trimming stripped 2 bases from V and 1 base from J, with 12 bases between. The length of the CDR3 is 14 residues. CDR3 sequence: CAWSHRTGSYEQYF. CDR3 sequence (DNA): TGTGCCTGGAGTCACCGGACGGGATCCTACGAGCAGTACTTC.

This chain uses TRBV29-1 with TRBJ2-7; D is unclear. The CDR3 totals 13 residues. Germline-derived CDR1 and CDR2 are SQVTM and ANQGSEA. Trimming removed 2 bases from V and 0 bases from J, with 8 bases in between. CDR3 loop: CSVESLNSYEQYF. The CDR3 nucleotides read TGCAGCGTTGAATCGCTAAACTCCTACGAGCAGTACTTC.

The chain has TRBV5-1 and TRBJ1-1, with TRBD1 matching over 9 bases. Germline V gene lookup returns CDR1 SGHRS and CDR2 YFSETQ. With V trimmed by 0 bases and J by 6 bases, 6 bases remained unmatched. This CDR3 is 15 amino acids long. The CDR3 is CASSLGPGQGPEAFF. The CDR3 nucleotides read TGCGCCAGCAGCTTGGGCCCGGGACAGGGCCCTGAAGCTTTCTTT.

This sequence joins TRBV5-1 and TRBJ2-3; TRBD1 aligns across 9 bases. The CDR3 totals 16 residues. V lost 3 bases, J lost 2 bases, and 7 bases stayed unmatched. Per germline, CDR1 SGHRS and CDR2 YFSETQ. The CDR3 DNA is TGCGCCAGCAGCTCCCACAGGGGGCCCATCACAGATACGCAGTATTTT. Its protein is CASSSHRGPITDTQYF.

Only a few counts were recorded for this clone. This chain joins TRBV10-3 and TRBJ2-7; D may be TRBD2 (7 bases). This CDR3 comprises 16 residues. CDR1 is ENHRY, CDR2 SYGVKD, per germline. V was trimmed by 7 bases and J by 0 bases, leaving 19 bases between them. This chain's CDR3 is CAIMAGAGASSYEQYF. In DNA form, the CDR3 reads TGTGCCATCATGGCGGGGGCAGGCGCGAGCTCCTACGAGCAGTACTTC.

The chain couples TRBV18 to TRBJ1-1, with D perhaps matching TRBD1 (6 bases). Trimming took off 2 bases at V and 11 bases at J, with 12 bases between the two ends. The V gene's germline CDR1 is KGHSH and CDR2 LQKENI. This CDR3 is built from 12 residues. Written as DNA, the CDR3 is TGTGCCAGCTCACCAATGGCGGGGGCGGCTTTCTTT. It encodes CASSPMAGAAFF.

This CDR3 is CASSLRYSGTGDTEAFF. In DNA form, the CDR3 reads TGTGCCAGCAGCCTTAGATACTCCGGGACAGGGGACACTGAAGCTTTCTTT. The chain recombines TRBV11-3 with TRBJ1-1; 10 bases align to TRBD1. J was trimmed by 3 bases and V by 5 bases; bases with no gene match: 12. This CDR3 comprises 17 residues. The germline gives CDR1 SGHNT, CDR2 YENEEA.

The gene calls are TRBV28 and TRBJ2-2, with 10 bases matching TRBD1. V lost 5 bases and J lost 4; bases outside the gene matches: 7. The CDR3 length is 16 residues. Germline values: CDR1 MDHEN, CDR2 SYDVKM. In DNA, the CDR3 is TGTGCCAGCAGTCCAAATGGACAGGGGGGCACCGGGGAGCTGTTTTTT. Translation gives CASSPNGQGGTGELFF.

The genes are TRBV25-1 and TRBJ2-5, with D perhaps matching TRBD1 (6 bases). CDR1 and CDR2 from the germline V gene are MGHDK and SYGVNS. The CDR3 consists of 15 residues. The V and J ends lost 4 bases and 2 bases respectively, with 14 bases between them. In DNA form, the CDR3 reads TGTGCCAGCAGTGCCCTGACAGGTTATCAAGAGACCCAGTACTTC. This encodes CASSALTGYQETQYF.

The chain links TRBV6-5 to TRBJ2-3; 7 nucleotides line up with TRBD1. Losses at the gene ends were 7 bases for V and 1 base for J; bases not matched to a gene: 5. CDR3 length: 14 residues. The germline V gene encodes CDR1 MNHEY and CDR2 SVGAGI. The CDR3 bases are TGTGCCAGCACTCCGGGACAGCGCACAGATACGCAGTATTTT. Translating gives CASTPGQRTDTQYF.

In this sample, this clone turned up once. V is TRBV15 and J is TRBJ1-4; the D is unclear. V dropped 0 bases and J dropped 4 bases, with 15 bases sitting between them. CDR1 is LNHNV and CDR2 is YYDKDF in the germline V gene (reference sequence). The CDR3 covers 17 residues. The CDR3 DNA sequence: TGTGCCACCAGCAGAGATTCGGGAACAGCAATTAATGAAAAACTGTTTTTT. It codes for CATSRDSGTAINEKLFF.

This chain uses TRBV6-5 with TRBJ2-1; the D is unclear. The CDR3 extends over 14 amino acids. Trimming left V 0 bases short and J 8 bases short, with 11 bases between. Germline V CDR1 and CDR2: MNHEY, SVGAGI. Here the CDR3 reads CASSYSVGYDEQFF. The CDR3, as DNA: TGTGCCAGCAGTTACTCGGTCGGGTACGATGAGCAGTTCTTC.

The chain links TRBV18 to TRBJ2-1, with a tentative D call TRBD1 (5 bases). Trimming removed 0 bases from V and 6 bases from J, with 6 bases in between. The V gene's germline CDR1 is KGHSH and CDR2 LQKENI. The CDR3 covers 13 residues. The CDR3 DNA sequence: TGTGCCAGCTCACCACCTGACAGCAATGAGCAGTTCTTC. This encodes CASSPPDSNEQFF.

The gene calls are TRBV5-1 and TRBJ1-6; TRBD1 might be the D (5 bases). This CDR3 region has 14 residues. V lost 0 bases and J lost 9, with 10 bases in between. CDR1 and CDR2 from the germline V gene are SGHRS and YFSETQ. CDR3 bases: TGCGCCAGCAGCTTGGAGGGTCAGGGTTCACCCCTCCACTTT. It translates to CASSLEGQGSPLHF.

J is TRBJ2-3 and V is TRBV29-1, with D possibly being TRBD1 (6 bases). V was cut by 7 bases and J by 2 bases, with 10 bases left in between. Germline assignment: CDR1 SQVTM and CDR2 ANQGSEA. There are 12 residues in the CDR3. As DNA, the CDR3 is TGCAGCGGCCGGGACAACACAGATACGCAGTATTTT. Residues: CSGRDNTDTQYF.

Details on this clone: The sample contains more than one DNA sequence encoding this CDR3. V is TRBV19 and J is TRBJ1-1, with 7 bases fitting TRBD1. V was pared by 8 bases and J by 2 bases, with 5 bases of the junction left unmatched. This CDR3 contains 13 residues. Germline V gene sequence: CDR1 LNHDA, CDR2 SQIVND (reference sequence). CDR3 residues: CASSGQLNTEAFF. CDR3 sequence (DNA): TGTGCCAGTTCGGGACAGCTTAACACTGAAGCTTTCTTT.

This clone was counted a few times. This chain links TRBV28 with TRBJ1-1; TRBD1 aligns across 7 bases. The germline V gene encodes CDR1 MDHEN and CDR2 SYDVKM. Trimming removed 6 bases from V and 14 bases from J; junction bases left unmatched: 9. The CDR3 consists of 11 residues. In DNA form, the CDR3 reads TGTGCCAGCAGCTTTACAGGGGTGGGGTTCTTT. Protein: CASSFTGVGFF.

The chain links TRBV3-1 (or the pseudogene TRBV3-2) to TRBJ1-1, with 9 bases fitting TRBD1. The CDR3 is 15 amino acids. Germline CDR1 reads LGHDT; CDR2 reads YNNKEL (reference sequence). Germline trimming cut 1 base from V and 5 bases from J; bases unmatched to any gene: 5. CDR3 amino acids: CASSQGTGARTEAFF. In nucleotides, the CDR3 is TGTGCCAGCAGCCAAGGGACAGGGGCCAGAACTGAAGCTTTCTTT.

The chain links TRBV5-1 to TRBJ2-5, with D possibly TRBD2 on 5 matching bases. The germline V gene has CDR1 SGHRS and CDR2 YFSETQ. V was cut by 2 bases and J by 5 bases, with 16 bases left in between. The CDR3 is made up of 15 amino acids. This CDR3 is CASSLLGGSLETQYF. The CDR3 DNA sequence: TGCGCCAGCAGCTTACTCGGAGGCTCGCTCGAGACCCAGTACTTC.

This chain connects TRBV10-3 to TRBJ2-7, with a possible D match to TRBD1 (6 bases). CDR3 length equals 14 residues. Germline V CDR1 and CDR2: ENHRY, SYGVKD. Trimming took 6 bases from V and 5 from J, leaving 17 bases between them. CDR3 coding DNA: TGTGCCATCAGGACGGACAGCCCCTCGGACGAGCAGTACGTC. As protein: CAIRTDSPSDEQYV.

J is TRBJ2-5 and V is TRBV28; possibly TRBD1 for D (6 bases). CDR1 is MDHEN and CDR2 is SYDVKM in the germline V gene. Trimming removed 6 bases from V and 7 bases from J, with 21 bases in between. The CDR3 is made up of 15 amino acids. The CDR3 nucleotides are TGTGCCAGCAGGCAGACAGGTAGCCCCCTTGGGACCCAGTACTTC. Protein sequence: CASRQTGSPLGTQYF.

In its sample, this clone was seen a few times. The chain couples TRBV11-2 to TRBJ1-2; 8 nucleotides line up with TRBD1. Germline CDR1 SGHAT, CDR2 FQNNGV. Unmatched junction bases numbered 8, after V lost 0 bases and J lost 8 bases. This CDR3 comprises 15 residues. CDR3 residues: CASSLDVQGAEGYTF. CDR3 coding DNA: TGTGCCAGCAGCTTAGATGTTCAGGGGGCGGAAGGCTACACCTTC.

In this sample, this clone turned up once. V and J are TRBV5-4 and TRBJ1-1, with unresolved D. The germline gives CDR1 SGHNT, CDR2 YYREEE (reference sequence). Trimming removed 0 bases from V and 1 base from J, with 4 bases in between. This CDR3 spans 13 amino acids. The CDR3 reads CASSLDTNTEAFF. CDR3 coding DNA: TGTGCCAGCAGCTTGGACACGAACACTGAAGCTTTCTTT. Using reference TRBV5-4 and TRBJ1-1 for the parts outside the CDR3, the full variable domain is ETGVTQSPTHLIKTRGQQVTLRCSSQSGHNTVSWYQQALGQGPQFIFQYYREEENGRGNFPPRFSGLQFPNYSSELNVNALELDDSALYLCASSLDTNTEAFFGQGTRLTVV.

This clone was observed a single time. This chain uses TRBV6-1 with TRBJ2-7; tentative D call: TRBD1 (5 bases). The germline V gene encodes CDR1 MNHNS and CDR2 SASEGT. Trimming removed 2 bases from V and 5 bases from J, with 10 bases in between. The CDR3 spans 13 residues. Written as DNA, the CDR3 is TGTGCCAGCAGTGAAAGGGGTAGCAACGAGCAGTACGTC. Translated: CASSERGSNEQYV.

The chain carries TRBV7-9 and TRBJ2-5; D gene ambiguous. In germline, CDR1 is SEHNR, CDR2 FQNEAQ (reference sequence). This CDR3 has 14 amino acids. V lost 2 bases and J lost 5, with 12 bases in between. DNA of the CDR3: TGTGCCAGCAGCTTAACGTCCCTACAGGAGACCCAGTACTTC. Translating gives CASSLTSLQETQYF.

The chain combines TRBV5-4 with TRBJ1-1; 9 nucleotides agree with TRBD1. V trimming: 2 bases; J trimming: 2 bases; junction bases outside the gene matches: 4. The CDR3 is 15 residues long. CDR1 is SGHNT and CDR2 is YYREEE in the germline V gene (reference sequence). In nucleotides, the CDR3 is TGTGCCAGCAGCTTCGGGACAGGGCTCAACACTGAAGCTTTCTTT. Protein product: CASSFGTGLNTEAFF.

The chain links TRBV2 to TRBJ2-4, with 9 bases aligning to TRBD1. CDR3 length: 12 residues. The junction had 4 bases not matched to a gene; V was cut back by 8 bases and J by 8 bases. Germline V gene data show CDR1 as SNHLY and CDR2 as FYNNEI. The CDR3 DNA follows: TGTGCCAGCGTGGACAGGGGTGACATTCAGTACTTC. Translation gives CASVDRGDIQYF.

CDR3 in amino acids: CASSQDQGNTIYF. CDR3 bases: TGTGCCAGCAGCCAAGACCAGGGGAACACCATATATTTT. This chain links TRBV14 with TRBJ1-3; D is possibly TRBD1 (6 bases). V was pared by 0 bases and J by 7 bases, with 7 bases between. Germline V gives CDR1 SGHDN, CDR2 FVKESK. CDR3 length: 13 amino acids. The whole variable domain, remainder taken from reference TRBV14 and TRBJ1-3, is EAGVTQFPSHSVIEKGQTVTLRCDPISGHDNLYWYRRVMGKEIKFLLHFVKESKQDESGMPNNRFLAERTGGTYSTLKVQPAELEDSGVYFCASSQDQGNTIYFGEGSWLTVV.